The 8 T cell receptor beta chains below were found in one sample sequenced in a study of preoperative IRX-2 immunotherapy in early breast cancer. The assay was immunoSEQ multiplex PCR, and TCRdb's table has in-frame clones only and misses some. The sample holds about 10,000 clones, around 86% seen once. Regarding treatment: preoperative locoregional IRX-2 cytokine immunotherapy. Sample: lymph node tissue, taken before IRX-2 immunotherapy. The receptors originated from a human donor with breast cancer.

CDR3 in amino acids: CASSTRTGATYGYTF. The DNA for the CDR3 is TGTGCCAGCAGTACTCGGACAGGGGCAACCTATGGCTACACCTTC. The chain links TRBV6-8 to TRBJ1-2, with TRBD1 matching 9 bases. CDR3 size: 15 residues. CDR1 is MNHGY and CDR2 is SAAAGT in the germline V gene. J gave up 4 bases and V 5 bases, and 8 bases lay outside the gene matches.

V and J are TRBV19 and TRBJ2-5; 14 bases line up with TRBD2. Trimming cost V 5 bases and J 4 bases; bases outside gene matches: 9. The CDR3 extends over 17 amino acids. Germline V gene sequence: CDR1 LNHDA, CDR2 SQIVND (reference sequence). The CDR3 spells CASSPGTSGRIGETQYF. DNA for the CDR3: TGTGCCAGTAGTCCCGGGACTAGCGGGAGAATTGGAGAGACCCAGTACTTC.

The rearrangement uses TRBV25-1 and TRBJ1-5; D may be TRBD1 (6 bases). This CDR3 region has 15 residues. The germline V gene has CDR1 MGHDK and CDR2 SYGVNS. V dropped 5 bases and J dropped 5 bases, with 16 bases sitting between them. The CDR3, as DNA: TGTGCCAGCAGTTTAAGACAGGTTTTTGATCAGCCCCAGCATTTT. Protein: CASSLRQVFDQPQHF.

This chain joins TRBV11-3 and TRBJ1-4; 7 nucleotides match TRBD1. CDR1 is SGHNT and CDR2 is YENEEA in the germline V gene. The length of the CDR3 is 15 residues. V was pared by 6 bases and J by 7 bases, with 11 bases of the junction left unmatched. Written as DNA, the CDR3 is TGTGCCAGCAGTCGACTCGACAGGGAGGGTGAAAAACTGTTTTTT. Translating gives CASSRLDREGEKLFF.

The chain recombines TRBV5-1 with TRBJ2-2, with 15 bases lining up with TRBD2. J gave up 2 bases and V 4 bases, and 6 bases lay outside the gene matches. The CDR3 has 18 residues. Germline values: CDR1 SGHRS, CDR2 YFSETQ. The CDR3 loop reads CASSEGLAGGKNTGELFF. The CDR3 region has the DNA TGCGCCAGCAGCGAGGGACTAGCGGGAGGAAAAAACACCGGGGAGCTGTTTTTT.

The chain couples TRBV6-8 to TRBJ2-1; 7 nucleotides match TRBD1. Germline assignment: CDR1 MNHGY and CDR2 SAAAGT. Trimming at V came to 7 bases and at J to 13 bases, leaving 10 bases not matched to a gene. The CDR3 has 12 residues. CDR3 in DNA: TGTGCCAGCATAACACCAGGGGGTCCACAGTTCTTC. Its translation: CASITPGGPQFF.

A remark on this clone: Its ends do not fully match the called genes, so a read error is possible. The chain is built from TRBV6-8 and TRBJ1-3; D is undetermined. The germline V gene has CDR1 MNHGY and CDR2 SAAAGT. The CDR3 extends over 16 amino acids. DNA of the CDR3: TGTGCCATCAGTGTGAGTCCCCAGGTCCCTGGAAACACCATATATTTT. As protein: CAISVSPQVPGNTIYF.

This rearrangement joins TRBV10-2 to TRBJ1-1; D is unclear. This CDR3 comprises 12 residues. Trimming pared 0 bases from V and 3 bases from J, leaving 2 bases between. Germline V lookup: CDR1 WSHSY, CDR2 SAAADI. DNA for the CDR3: TGCGCCAGCAGTGAGTCGGACACTGAAGCTTTCTTT. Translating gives CASSESDTEAFF.